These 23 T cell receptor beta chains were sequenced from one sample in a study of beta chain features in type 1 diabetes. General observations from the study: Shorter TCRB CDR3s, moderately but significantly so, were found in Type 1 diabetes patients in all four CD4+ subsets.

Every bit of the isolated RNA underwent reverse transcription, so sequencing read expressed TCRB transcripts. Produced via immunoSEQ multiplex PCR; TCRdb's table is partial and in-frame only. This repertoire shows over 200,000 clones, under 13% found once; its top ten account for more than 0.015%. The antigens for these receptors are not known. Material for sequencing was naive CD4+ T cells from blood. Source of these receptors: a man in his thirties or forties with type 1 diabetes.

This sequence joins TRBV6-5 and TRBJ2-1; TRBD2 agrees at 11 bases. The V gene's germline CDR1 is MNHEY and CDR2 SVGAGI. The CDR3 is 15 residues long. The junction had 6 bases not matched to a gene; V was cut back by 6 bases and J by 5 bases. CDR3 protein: CASRATSGGNNEQFF. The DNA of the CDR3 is TGTGCCAGCAGAGCTACTAGCGGGGGAAACAATGAGCAGTTCTTC.

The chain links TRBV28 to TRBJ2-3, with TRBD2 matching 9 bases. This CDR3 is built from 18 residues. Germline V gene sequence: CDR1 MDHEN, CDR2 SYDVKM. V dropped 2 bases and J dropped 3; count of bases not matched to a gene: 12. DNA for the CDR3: TGTGCCAGCAGTTTAGGGGGGCTAGCGGGGATAGGTACAGATACGCAGTATTTT. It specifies CASSLGGLAGIGTDTQYF.

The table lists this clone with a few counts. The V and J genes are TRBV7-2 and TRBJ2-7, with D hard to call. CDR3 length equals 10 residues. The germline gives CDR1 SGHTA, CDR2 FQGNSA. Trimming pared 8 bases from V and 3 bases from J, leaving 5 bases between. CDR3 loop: CASGDYEQYF. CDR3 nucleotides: TGTGCCAGCGGAGACTACGAGCAGTACTTC.

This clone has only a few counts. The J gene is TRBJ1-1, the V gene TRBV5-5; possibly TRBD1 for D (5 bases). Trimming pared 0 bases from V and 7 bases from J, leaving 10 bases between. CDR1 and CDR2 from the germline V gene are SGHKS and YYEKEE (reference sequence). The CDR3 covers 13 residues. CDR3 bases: TGTGCCAGCAGCTTGGAAATCGGGGGTGAAGCTTTCTTT. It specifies CASSLEIGGEAFF.

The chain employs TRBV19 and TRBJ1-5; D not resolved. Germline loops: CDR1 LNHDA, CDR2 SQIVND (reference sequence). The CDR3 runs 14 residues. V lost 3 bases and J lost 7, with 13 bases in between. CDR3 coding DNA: TGTGCCAGTAGTATGCCTGAACGGAGCCAGCCCCAGCATTTT. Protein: CASSMPERSQPQHF.

The CDR3 loop is CASSRGTGRDNYGYTF. The CDR3 nucleotides read TGTGCCAGCAGCCGTGGGACAGGGCGAGATAACTATGGCTACACCTTC. The chain is built from TRBV5-6 and TRBJ1-2; 9 bases agree with TRBD1. Germline CDR1 and CDR2: SGHDT and YYEEEE. The junction had 8 bases not matched to a gene; V was cut back by 4 bases and J by 1 base. The CDR3 runs 16 residues.

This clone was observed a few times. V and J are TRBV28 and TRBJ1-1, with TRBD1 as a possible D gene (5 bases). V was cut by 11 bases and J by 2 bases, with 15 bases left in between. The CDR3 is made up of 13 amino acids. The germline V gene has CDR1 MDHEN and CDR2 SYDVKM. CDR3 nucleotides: TGTGCCGGGCAACCTGGACAAAACACTGAAGCTTTCTTT. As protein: CAGQPGQNTEAFF.

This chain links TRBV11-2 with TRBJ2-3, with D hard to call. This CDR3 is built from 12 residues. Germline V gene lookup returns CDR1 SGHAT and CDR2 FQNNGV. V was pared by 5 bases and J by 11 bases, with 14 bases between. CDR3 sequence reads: CASSPLYDLQYF. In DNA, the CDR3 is TGTGCCAGCAGCCCCCTATACGATTTGCAGTATTTT. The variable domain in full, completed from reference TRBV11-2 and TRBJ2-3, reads EAGVAQSPRYKIIEKRQSVAFWCNPISGHATLYWYQQILGQGPKLLIQFQNNGVVDDSQLPKDRFSAERLKGVDSTLKIQPAKLEDSAVYLCASSPLYDLQYFGPGTRLTVL.

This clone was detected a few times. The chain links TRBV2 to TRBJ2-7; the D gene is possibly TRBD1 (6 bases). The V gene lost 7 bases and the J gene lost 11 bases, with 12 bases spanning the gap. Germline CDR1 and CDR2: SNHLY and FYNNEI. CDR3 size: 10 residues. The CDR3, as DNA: TGTGCCAGCATGGGACACCGTGAGTACTTC. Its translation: CASMGHREYF.

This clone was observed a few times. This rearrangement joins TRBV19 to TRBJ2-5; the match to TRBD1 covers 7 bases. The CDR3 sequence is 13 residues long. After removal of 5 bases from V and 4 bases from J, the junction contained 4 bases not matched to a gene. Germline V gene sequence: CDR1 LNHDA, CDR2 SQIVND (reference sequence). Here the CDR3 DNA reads TGTGCCAGTAGTCAGGGGGAGAGAGAGACCCAGTACTTC. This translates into CASSQGERETQYF. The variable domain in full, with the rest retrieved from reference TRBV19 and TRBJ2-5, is DGGITQSPKYLFRKEGQNVTLSCEQNLNHDAMYWYRQDPGQGLRLIYYSQIVNDFQKGDIAEGYSVSREKKESFPLTVTSAQKNPTAFYLCASSQGERETQYFGPGTRLLVL.

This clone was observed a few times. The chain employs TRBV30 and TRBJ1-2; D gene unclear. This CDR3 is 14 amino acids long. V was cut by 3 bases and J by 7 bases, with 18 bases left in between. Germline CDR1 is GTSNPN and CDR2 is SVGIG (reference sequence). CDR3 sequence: CAWSLPPEVIGYTF. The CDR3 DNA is TGTGCCTGGAGCCTACCTCCGGAGGTTATTGGCTACACCTTC.

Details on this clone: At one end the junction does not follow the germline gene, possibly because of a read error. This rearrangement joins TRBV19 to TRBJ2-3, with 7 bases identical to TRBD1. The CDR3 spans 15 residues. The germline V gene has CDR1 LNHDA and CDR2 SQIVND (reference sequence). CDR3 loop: CASRRLGTATNTQYF. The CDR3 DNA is TGTGCCAGCAGGAGGTTGGGGACAGCCACAAATACGCAGTATTTT.

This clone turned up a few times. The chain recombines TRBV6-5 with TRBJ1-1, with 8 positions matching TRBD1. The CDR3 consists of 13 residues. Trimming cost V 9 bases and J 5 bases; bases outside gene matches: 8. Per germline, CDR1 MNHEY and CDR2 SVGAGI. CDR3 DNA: TGTGCCAGTTCCAGGGGGCTCGGGACTGAAGCTTTCTTT. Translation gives CASSRGLGTEAFF.

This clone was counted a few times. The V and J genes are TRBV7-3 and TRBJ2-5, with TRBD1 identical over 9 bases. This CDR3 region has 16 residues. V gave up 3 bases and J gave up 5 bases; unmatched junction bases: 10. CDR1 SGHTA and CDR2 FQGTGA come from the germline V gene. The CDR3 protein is CASSFSPGQGRETQYF. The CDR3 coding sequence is TGTGCCAGCAGCTTCTCACCGGGACAGGGTCGCGAGACCCAGTACTTC.

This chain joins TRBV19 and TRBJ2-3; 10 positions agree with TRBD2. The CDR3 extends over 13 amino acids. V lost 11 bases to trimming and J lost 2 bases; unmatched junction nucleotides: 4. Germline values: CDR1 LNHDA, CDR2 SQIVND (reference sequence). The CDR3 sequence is CAASGGDTDTQYF. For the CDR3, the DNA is TGTGCCGCAAGCGGGGGGGACACAGATACGCAGTATTTT.

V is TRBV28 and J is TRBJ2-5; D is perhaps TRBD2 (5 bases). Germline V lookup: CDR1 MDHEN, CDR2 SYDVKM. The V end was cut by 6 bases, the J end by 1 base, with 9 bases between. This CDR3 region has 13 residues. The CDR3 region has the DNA TGTGCCAGCAGACGCGGGCGCCAAGAGACCCAGTACTTC. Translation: CASRRGRQETQYF.

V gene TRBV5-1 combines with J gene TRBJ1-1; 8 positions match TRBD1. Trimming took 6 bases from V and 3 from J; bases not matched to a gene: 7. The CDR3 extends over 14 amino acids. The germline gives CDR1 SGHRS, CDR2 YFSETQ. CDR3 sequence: CASTLQGADTEAFF. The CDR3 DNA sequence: TGCGCCAGCACGCTGCAGGGGGCGGACACTGAAGCTTTCTTT.

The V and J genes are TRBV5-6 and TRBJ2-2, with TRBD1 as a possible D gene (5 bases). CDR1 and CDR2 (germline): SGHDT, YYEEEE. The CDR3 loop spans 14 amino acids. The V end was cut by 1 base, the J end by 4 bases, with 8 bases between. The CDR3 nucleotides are TGTGCCAGCAGCTTGATAGGGGCCACCGGGGAGCTGTTTTTT. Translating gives CASSLIGATGELFF.

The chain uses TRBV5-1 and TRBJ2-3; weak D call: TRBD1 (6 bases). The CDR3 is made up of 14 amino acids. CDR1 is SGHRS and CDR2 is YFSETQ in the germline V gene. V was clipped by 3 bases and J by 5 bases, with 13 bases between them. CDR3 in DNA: TGCGCCAGCAGCTCCGGGACAAGCTTAGATACGCAGTATTTT. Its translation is CASSSGTSLDTQYF.

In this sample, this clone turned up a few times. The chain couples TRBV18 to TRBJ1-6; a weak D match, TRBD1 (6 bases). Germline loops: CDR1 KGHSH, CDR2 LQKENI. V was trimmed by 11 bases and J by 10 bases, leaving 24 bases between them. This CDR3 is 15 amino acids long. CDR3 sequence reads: CASAPRQGLGSPLHF. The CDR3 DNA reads TGTGCCTCCGCCCCCAGGCAGGGGTTAGGATCACCCCTCCACTTT.

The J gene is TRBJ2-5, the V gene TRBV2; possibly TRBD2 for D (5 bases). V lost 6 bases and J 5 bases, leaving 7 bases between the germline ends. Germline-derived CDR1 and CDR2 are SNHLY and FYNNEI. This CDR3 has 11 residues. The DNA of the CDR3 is TGTGCCAGCAGAGCGGAGGAGACCCAGTACTTC. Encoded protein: CASRAEETQYF.

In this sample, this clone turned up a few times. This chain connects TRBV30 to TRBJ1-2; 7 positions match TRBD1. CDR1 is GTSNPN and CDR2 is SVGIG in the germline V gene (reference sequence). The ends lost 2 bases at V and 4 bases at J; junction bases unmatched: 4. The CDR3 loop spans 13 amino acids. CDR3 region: CAWSLQGSYGYTF. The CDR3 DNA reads TGTGCCTGGAGTTTACAGGGGAGCTATGGCTACACCTTC.

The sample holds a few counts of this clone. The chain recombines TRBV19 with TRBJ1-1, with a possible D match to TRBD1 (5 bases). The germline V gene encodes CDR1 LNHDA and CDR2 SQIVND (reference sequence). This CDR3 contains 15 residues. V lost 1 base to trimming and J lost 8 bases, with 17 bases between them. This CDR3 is CASSIAGTVQGEAFF. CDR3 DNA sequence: TGTGCCAGTAGTATAGCCGGTACCGTGCAGGGAGAAGCTTTCTTT.